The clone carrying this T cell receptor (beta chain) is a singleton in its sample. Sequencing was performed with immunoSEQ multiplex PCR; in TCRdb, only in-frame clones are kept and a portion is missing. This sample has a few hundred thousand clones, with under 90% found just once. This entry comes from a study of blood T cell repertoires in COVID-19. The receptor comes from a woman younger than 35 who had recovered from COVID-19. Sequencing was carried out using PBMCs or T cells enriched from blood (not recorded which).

In nucleotides, the CDR3 is TGTGCCAGCAGCCAATCCACACCCAATGAGCAGTTCTTC. Protein sequence: CASSQSTPNEQFF. V and J are TRBV3-1 (or the pseudogene TRBV3-2) and TRBJ2-1; D is unresolved. The V end was cut by 2 bases, the J end by 6 bases, with 8 bases between. The CDR3 has 13 residues. Per the germline V gene, CDR1 is LGHDT and CDR2 is YNNKEL (reference sequence).